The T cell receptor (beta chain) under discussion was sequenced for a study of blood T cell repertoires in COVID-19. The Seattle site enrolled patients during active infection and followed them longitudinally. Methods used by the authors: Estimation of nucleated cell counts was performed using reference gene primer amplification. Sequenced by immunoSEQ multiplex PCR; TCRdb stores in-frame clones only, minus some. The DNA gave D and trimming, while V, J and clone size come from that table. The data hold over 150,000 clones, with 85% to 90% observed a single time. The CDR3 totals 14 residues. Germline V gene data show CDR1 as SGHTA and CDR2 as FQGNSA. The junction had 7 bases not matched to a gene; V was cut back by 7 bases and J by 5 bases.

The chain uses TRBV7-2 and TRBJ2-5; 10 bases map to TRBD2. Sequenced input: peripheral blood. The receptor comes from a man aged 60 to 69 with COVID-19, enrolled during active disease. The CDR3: CASTSGRAGETQYF. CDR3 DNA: TGTGCCAGCACCAGCGGGAGGGCCGGCGAGACCCAGTACTTC. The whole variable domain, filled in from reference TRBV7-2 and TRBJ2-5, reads GAGVSQSPSNKVTEKGKDVELRCDPISGHTALYWYRQSLGQGLEFLIYFQGNSAPDKSGLPSDRFSAERTGGSVSTLTIQRTQQEDSAVYLCASTSGRAGETQYFGPGTRLLVL.